The T cell receptor (beta chain) under discussion was sequenced for a study of cytomegalovirus exposure and HLA in healthy donors. About this clone itself: Its antigen is undetermined.

Findings and limits, study-wide: The study flagged approximately 180 TCR beta chains as cytomegalovirus-associated. In vitro testing confirmed a few CMV-associated chains as specific for CMV antigens.

Some clones are missing from TCRdb's copy, which holds only in-frame ones; the method was immunoSEQ multiplex PCR. The table has some 84,000 clones, roughly 90% seen once. Trimming took 4 bases from V and 6 from J, leaving 8 bases between them. CDR3 length: 12 residues. The V gene's germline CDR1 is MNHNS and CDR2 SASEGT. J is TRBJ2-3 and V is TRBV6-1, with D unclear. Sequenced sample: PBMCs. This receptor was obtained from a man aged 30-40 years in good health and CMV-seronegative. The CDR3 sequence: CASSGFRDTQYF. Written as DNA, the CDR3 is TGTGCCAGCAGTGGGTTTCGGGATACGCAGTATTTT.